The present TCR beta chain was sequenced within a study of blood T cell repertoires in COVID-19. The table came from immunoSEQ multiplex PCR; TCRdb's copy has only in-frame clones and leaves some out. Altogether some 360,000 clones are present, around 90% being singletons, with the ten largest covering around 3.9%. Deletions cut 2 bases from V and 2 bases from J, with 7 bases between. The CDR3 is made up of 15 amino acids. CDR1 is LGHNA and CDR2 is YNFKEQ in the germline V gene. V and J are TRBV4-2 and TRBJ2-6, with unresolved D. The sequence derives from a woman aged 60-75 years with COVID-19, enrolled during active disease. The sample taken for sequencing was peripheral blood. The CDR3 loop is CASSQLKPGANVLTF. In nucleotides, the CDR3 is TGTGCCAGCAGCCAATTGAAGCCTGGGGCCAACGTCCTGACTTTC.